The 12 T cell receptor beta chains below all came from one sample that was sequenced in a study of blood T cell repertoires in COVID-19. Libraries were prepared by immunoSEQ multiplex PCR; TCRdb keeps only in-frame clonotypes and omits some of them. The sample includes roughly 95,000 clones, approximately 80% seen only once; the top ten take 24%. What was sequenced was peripheral blood. These receptors were collected from a human donor in a cohort sampled during active COVID-19.

The chain employs TRBV6-5 and TRBJ1-5; tentatively, D is TRBD1 (6 bases). The CDR3 contains 14 residues. Trimming removed 6 bases at V and 6 bases at J, with 15 bases between. Germline loops: CDR1 MNHEY, CDR2 SVGAGI. CDR3 protein: CASSPTGLGQPQHF. CDR3 sequence (DNA): TGTGCCAGCAGCCCGACAGGTCTGGGTCAGCCCCAGCATTTT.

The chain couples TRBV9 to TRBJ1-6; D is undetermined. Trimming took 0 bases from V and 6 from J, leaving 10 bases between them. Germline V gene data show CDR1 as SGDLS and CDR2 as YYNGEE. The CDR3 is made up of 15 amino acids. The CDR3 sequence: CASSVDGVSNSPLHF. The CDR3 nucleotides are TGTGCCAGCAGCGTAGACGGGGTGAGTAATTCACCCCTCCACTTT.

The chain joins TRBV5-1 to TRBJ2-1, with 10 bases matching TRBD2. The CDR3 spans 17 residues. Germline lookup yields CDR1 SGHRS and CDR2 YFSETQ. The ends lost 2 bases at V and 8 bases at J; junction bases unmatched: 13. This chain's CDR3 is CASSFVPSGSYSDEQFF. In DNA, the CDR3 is TGCGCCAGCAGCTTCGTCCCTAGCGGGAGTTATAGCGATGAGCAGTTCTTC.

V and J are TRBV5-1 and TRBJ1-1; tentative D call: TRBD1 (5 bases). The V gene's germline CDR1 is SGHRS and CDR2 YFSETQ. The CDR3 has 14 residues. Trimming cost V 4 bases and J 8 bases, with 18 bases left between them. The CDR3 DNA follows: TGCGCCAGCAGCGTGGGGGGACTCCAGGTAGAAGCTTTCTTT. Its translation: CASSVGGLQVEAFF. Variable domain in full (rest from reference TRBV5-1 and TRBJ1-1): KAGVTQTPRYLIKTRGQQVTLSCSPISGHRSVSWYQQTPGQGLQFLFEYFSETQRNKGNFPGRFSGRQFSNSRSEMNVSTLELGDSALYLCASSVGGLQVEAFFGQGTRLTVV.

The genes are TRBV12-3 or TRBV12-4 and TRBJ2-1; D may be TRBD2 (6 bases). Trimming removed 4 bases at V and 6 bases at J, with 7 bases between. CDR3 size: 12 residues. Here the CDR3 DNA reads TGTGCCAGCAGTTACGGGAGCAATGAGCAGTTCTTC. Translating it yields CASSYGSNEQFF.

This clone has more than one count but fewer than ten. The V and J genes are TRBV3-1 (or the pseudogene TRBV3-2) and TRBJ1-6; 9 nucleotides line up with TRBD1. The V gene's germline CDR1 is LGHDT and CDR2 YNNKEL (reference sequence). The CDR3 is made up of 14 amino acids. V lost 6 bases, J lost 6 bases, and 3 bases stayed unmatched. The CDR3 DNA follows: TGTGCCAGCAGAGGGACAGGGAGTAATTCACCCCTCCACTTT. Its translation: CASRGTGSNSPLHF.

The chain recombines TRBV6-5 with TRBJ1-1, with a tentative D call TRBD1 (5 bases). Germline CDR1 MNHEY, CDR2 SVGAGI. The CDR3 sequence is 13 residues long. Trimming pared 4 bases from V and 1 base from J, leaving 7 bases between. DNA of the CDR3: TGTGCCAGCAGTTTGACAGCGAACACTGAAGCTTTCTTT. Translated: CASSLTANTEAFF.

The V and J genes are TRBV19 and TRBJ2-1; 13 nucleotides agree with TRBD2. V lost 6 bases to trimming and J lost 8 bases; unmatched junction nucleotides: 7. The CDR3 is made up of 15 amino acids. Germline loops: CDR1 LNHDA, CDR2 SQIVND (reference sequence). In DNA, the CDR3 is TGTGCCAGTAGCCTACTAGCGGGAGGGCCTTATGAGCAGTTCTTC. Translating gives CASSLLAGGPYEQFF.

The rearrangement joins TRBV11-2 to TRBJ2-1; TRBD2 aligns across 8 bases. Trimming cost V 5 bases and J 6 bases; bases outside gene matches: 12. The CDR3 is made up of 16 amino acids. CDR1 and CDR2 from the germline V gene are SGHAT and FQNNGV. As DNA, the CDR3 is TGTGCCAGCAGCAAACCGGGACTAGTAATGGGCAATGAGCAGTTCTTC. Amino acid sequence: CASSKPGLVMGNEQFF.

The chain joins TRBV18 to TRBJ2-1; 8 nucleotides line up with TRBD2. Germline CDR1 KGHSH, CDR2 LQKENI. The CDR3 is 17 amino acids. With V trimmed by 8 bases and J by 6 bases, 18 bases remained unmatched. The CDR3 sequence is CASRPVGGPAGGNEQFF. The CDR3 DNA follows: TGTGCCAGCCGACCGGTGGGGGGACCGGCGGGGGGCAATGAGCAGTTCTTC.

The chain joins TRBV7-3 to TRBJ2-1, with 8 bases lining up with TRBD1. Germline lookup yields CDR1 SGHTA and CDR2 FQGTGA. The V segment lost 1 base and the J segment 10 bases; nucleotides outside the gene matches: 9. CDR3 length: 15 residues. CDR3 bases: TGTGCCAGCAGCTTAAATCTCAGGGGGCCCGGGGAGCAGTTCTTC. The encoded protein is CASSLNLRGPGEQFF.

This rearrangement joins TRBV9 to TRBJ1-6, with 9 nucleotides matching TRBD1. V shed 4 bases and J 10 bases; nucleotides not matched to a gene: 6. Germline CDR1 and CDR2: SGDLS and YYNGEE. CDR3 length: 14 amino acids. The CDR3 DNA reads TGTGCCAGCAGCTCGAGACAGGGGGGATCACCCCTCCACTTT. Translation gives CASSSRQGGSPLHF.